This T cell receptor beta chain was obtained from a study of vaccination effects on CD4 cells after COVID-19. The overall study: Post-vaccine sampling occurred a median 72 days after the second dose. General study results and limits: Both infection-induced and vaccine-induced clones contracted markedly at late post-vaccination timepoints.

The culture ran for nine to eleven days, and then CD4+ T cells were isolated. Participants were given two doses of BNT162b2 or mRNA-1273 vaccine. The healthy vaccine recipients, who had no prior SARS-CoV-2 infection, showed negative nucleocapsid antibodies. TCRdb keeps only in-frame clones here, not all; method: immunoSEQ multiplex PCR. The sample shows 43,000 or so clones, 55% to 75% of them seen only once. This clone was seen a handful of times. As yet, its antigen is unknown. The TCR was taken from a human donor who received a COVID-19 vaccine. The material sequenced was CD4+ T cells from PBMCs cultured without peptide, taken after COVID-19 vaccination.

CDR3 in amino acids: CASSQRLAGFSYNEQFF. The DNA of the CDR3 is TGTGCCAGCAGCCAAAGACTAGCGGGGTTCTCCTACAATGAGCAGTTCTTC. This rearrangement joins TRBV14 to TRBJ2-1; 11 bases are a match to TRBD2. This CDR3 comprises 17 residues. J was trimmed by 0 bases and V by 2 bases; bases with no gene match: 3. Germline lookup yields CDR1 SGHDN and CDR2 FVKESK.